This is a list of T cell receptor beta chains from one sample in a study of T cell responses to AZD1222 COVID-19 vaccine. Data came from immunoSEQ multiplex PCR; TCRdb stores just in-frame clones and leaves some out. The repertoire holds some 140,000 clones, roughly 90% seen once, with about 3% in the top ten. The input for sequencing was peripheral blood, taken on day 0 of AZD1222 vaccination. The receptor source for this set is an adult in good health. Both conserved end residues are part of each CDR3. D genes are given only for firm matches. Expanded clones are given a class, and other clones once, few, many or no size at all.

D gene,J gene,clone size,V gene,CDR3 length,CDR3 protein,CDR3 DNA
.,TRBJ1-1,.,TRBV4-1,15,CASSLRDAANTEAFF,TGCGCCAGCAGCCTCCGGGACGCGGCGAACACTGAAGCTTTCTTT
.,TRBJ2-4,.,TRBV3-1/TRBV3-2,14,CASSQDVVQNIQYF,TGTGCCAGCAGCCAAGACGTCGTCCAAAACATTCAGTACTTC
.,TRBJ2-7,.,TRBV5-4,12,CASSLDRGGTDF,TGTGCCAGCAGCTTGGATAGGGGGGGCACCGACTTC
.,TRBJ2-7,.,TRBV2,14,CASSATRGLGEQYF,TGTGCCAGCAGCGCGACCCGAGGTTTGGGCGAGCAGTACTTC
.,TRBJ1-1,.,TRBV27,13,CASSLGRNTEAFF,TGTGCCAGCAGTTTGGGCAGGAACACTGAAGCTTTCTTT
.,TRBJ2-7,.,TRBV30,13,CAWRRDNSYEQYF,TGTGCCTGGAGAAGGGACAACTCCTACGAGCAGTACTTC
.,TRBJ2-3,.,TRBV19,13,CASSITNTDTQYF,TGTGCCAGTAGTATAACCAACACAGATACGCAGTATTTT
TRBD2,TRBJ2-1,.,TRBV27,17,CASKELLTSGIYNEQFF,TGTGCCAGCAAGGAACTGTTGACTAGCGGGATTTACAATGAGCAGTTCTTC
TRBD2,TRBJ2-1,.,TRBV19,15,CASSPSGIVSNEQFF,TGTGCCAGTAGCCCTAGCGGGATAGTTTCAAATGAGCAGTTCTTC
.,TRBJ1-1,.,TRBV9,14,CASSVVLGSTEAFF,TGTGCCAGCAGCGTAGTTTTGGGCTCCACTGAAGCTTTCTTT
TRBD1,TRBJ1-5,.,TRBV2,15,CASNSGTASNQPQHF,TGTGCCAGCAACTCCGGGACAGCGAGCAATCAGCCCCAGCATTTT
TRBD2,TRBJ2-3,.,TRBV5-1,16,CASSLQNARGADTQYF,TGCGCCAGCAGCCTGCAAAACGCCCGGGGGGCAGATACGCAGTATTTT
TRBD2,TRBJ2-1,.,TRBV14,16,CASSPTILAAYNEQFF,TGTGCCAGCAGCCCCACCATACTAGCGGCCTACAATGAGCAGTTCTTC
.,TRBJ2-7,.,TRBV28,14,CASSFAGTRYEQYF,TGTGCCAGCAGTTTTGCCGGGACCCGCTACGAGCAGTACTTC
TRBD2,TRBJ2-5,.,TRBV6-5,15,CASSYSGQWRETQYF,TGTGCCAGCAGTTATAGCGGGCAATGGCGAGAGACCCAGTACTTC
TRBD1,TRBJ1-2,.,TRBV5-1,14,CASRGQESNYGYTF,TGCGCCAGCAGAGGACAGGAAAGTAACTATGGCTACACCTTC
.,TRBJ2-1,.,TRBV19,14,CASSNPTSYNEQFF,TGTGCCAGTAGTAACCCGACTAGCTACAATGAGCAGTTCTTC
TRBD1,TRBJ2-7,.,TRBV6-4,15,CASSLETGGSYEQYF,TGTGCCAGCAGTCTGGAGACAGGGGGCTCCTACGAGCAGTACTTC
.,TRBJ1-4,once,TRBV29-1,13,CSVGGRGGEKLFF,TGCAGCGTTGGGGGCAGGGGAGGGGAAAAACTGTTTTTT
.,TRBJ2-5,.,TRBV20-1,14,CSASVGRYQETQYF,TGCAGTGCTAGTGTGGGGAGGTACCAAGAGACCCAGTACTTC
.,TRBJ1-1,.,TRBV9,14,CASSVAQLNTEAFF,TGTGCCAGCAGCGTAGCACAGCTTAACACTGAAGCTTTCTTT
TRBD1,TRBJ1-1,.,TRBV19,15,CASSPPGRGFTEAFF,TGTGCCAGTAGTCCTCCTGGCAGGGGGTTCACTGAAGCTTTCTTT
.,TRBJ1-5,.,TRBV2,14,CASMDTGRDQPQHF,TGTGCCAGCATGGATACTGGGCGAGATCAGCCCCAGCATTTT
TRBD1,TRBJ1-2,once,TRBV2,14,CASYRTGGYYGYTF,TGTGCCAGCTACCGAACAGGGGGATACTATGGCTACACCTTC
.,TRBJ2-1,.,TRBV7-9,11,CASSEGYEQFF,TGTGCCAGCAGCGAGGGATATGAGCAGTTCTTC
TRBD1,TRBJ1-4,.,TRBV6-2/TRBV6-3,13,CASSYGTGGKLFF,TGTGCCAGCAGTTACGGGACAGGGGGAAAACTGTTTTTT
TRBD1,TRBJ1-5,.,TRBV5-5,15,CASSLWTGDPQPQHF,TGTGCCAGCAGCTTGTGGACAGGGGATCCTCAGCCCCAGCATTTT
.,TRBJ1-6,.,TRBV28,12,CASRGAESPLHF,TGTGCCTCAAGGGGGGCGGAATCACCCCTCCACTTT
.,TRBJ2-3,.,TRBV11-2,14,CASSLRLRTDTQYF,TGTGCCAGCAGCTTAAGACTGCGCACAGATACGCAGTATTTT
TRBD1,TRBJ2-3,.,TRBV29-1,14,CSVDLRQGADTQYF,TGCAGCGTTGACCTGAGACAGGGGGCAGATACGCAGTATTTT
.,TRBJ1-6,.,TRBV5-4,14,CASSLRTVNSPLHF,TGTGCCAGCAGCTTGAGGACAGTGAATTCACCCCTCCACTTT
.,TRBJ1-2,once,TRBV9,13,CASSVEGLQGYTF,TGTGCCAGCAGCGTAGAAGGTTTGCAGGGCTACACCTTC
.,TRBJ1-2,.,TRBV12-5,16,CASGLKLGQPSYGYTF,TGTGCTAGTGGTTTGAAACTGGGCCAACCGAGCTATGGCTACACCTTC
TRBD2,TRBJ2-1,once,TRBV29-1,14,CSAGLADLYNEQFF,TGCAGCGCCGGACTAGCGGACCTCTACAATGAGCAGTTCTTC
.,TRBJ2-5,.,TRBV29-1,14,CSALVPSGKETQYF,TGCAGCGCGTTGGTTCCTAGTGGGAAAGAGACCCAGTACTTC
TRBD1,TRBJ2-2,.,TRBV7-3,14,CASSTSGGDGELFF,TGTGCCAGCAGCACTTCAGGGGGTGACGGGGAGCTGTTTTTT
TRBD2,TRBJ2-1,.,TRBV19,16,CASSILASGGNNEQFF,TGTGCCAGTAGTATTTTGGCTAGCGGGGGAAACAATGAGCAGTTCTTC
.,TRBJ2-7,.,TRBV4-1,15,CASSQAGRGSYEQYF,TGCGCCAGCAGCCAAGCAGGCAGGGGATCCTACGAGCAGTACTTC
TRBD1,TRBJ2-2,.,TRBV24-1,16,CATSDQTGGSTGELFF,TGTGCCACCAGTGACCAGACAGGGGGAAGCACCGGGGAGCTGTTTTTT
.,TRBJ1-5,.,TRBV4-3,15,CASSQDWQGNQPQHF,TGCGCCAGCAGCCAAGATTGGCAGGGGAATCAGCCCCAGCATTTT
.,TRBJ2-6,.,TRBV11-3,16,CASSLGGLSGANVLTF,TGTGCCAGCAGCTTAGGTGGTCTCTCTGGGGCCAACGTCCTGACTTTC
TRBD1,TRBJ1-4,once,TRBV19,16,CASSTWTGATNEKLFF,TGTGCCAGTAGTACATGGACAGGGGCAACTAATGAAAAACTGTTTTTT
TRBD2,TRBJ2-1,.,TRBV15,13,CATSGQRGNEQFF,TGTGCCACCAGCGGCCAGCGGGGGAATGAGCAGTTCTTC
.,TRBJ1-4,.,TRBV9,13,CASSVSQEGKLFF,TGTGCCAGCAGCGTAAGCCAGGAGGGAAAACTGTTTTTT
.,TRBJ1-3,.,TRBV30,15,CAWRAYSGSGNTIYF,TGTGCCTGGAGGGCGTACAGCGGTTCTGGAAACACCATATATTTT
.,TRBJ1-4,.,TRBV18,15,CASSPRSGENEKLFF,TGTGCCAGCTCACCACGATCGGGGGAGAATGAAAAACTGTTTTTT
.,TRBJ1-3,.,TRBV5-6,15,CASSLGKFSGNTIYF,TGTGCCAGCAGCTTGGGAAAGTTCTCTGGAAACACCATATATTTT
.,TRBJ2-3,.,TRBV5-5,15,CASSFSGREGDTQYF,TGTGCCAGCAGCTTCTCCGGGAGAGAAGGGGATACGCAGTATTTT
TRBD1,TRBJ1-6,once,TRBV6-5,13,CASGQTGGSPLHF,TGTGCCAGCGGCCAGACAGGGGGCTCACCCCTCCACTTT
.,TRBJ1-1,.,TRBV5-1,14,CASSLDPERTEAFF,TGCGCCAGCAGCTTGGACCCAGAGCGTACTGAAGCTTTCTTT
.,TRBJ1-5,.,TRBV4-3,14,CASSRGRGDQPQHF,TGCGCCAGCAGCCGAGGACGGGGGGATCAGCCCCAGCATTTT